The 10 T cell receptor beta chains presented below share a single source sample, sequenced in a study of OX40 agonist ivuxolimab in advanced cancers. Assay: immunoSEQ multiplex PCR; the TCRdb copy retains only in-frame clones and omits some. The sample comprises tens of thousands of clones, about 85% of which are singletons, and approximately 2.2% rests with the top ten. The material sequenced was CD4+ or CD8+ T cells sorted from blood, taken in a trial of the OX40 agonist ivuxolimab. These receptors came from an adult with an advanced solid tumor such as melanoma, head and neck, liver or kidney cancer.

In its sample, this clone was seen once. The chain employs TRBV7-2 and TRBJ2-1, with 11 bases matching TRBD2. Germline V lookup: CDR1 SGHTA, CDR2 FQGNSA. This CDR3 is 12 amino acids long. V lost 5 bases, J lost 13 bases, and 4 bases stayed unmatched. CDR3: CASSRLAGPQFF. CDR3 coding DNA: TGTGCCAGCAGCAGACTAGCGGGACCTCAGTTCTTC.

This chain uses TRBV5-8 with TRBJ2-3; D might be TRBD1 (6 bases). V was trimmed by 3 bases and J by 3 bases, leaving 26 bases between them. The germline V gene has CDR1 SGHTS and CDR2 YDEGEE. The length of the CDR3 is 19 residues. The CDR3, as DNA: TGTGCCAGCAGCTCCGGCAGGGGTCAATTTGGGGGTTGGACAGATACGCAGTATTTT. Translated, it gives CASSSGRGQFGGWTDTQYF.

The CDR3: CASRTGTGANSPLHF. In DNA form, the CDR3 reads TGTGCCAGCAGAACCGGGACAGGCGCGAATTCACCCCTCCACTTT. The J gene is TRBJ1-6, the V gene TRBV2; 8 nucleotides agree with TRBD1. The germline CDR1 and CDR2 sequences are SNHLY and FYNNEI. The CDR3 loop spans 15 amino acids. V was pared by 6 bases and J by 7 bases, with 8 bases of the junction left unmatched.

The CDR3 bases are TGTGCCAGCAGGAATCCCGGGACAGCGAGAGGCTACACCTTC. Translated: CASRNPGTARGYTF. The V and J genes are TRBV6-1 and TRBJ1-2, with 7 bases lining up with TRBD1. The ends lost 6 bases at V and 8 bases at J; junction bases unmatched: 12. Germline assignment: CDR1 MNHNS and CDR2 SASEGT. The CDR3 loop spans 14 amino acids.

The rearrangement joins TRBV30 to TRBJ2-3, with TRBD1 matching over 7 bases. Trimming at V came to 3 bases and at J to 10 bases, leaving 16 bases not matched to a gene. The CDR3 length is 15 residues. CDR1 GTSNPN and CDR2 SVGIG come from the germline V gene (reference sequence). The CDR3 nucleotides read TGTGCCTGGAGGTGGCAGGCCCGCCGAACAGGGGCGCAGTATTTT. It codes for CAWRWQARRTGAQYF.

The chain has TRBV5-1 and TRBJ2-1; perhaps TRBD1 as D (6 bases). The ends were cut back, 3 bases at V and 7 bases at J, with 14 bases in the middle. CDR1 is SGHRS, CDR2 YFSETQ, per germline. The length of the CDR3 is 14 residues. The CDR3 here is CASSYPGVENEQFF. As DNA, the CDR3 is TGCGCCAGCAGCTATCCAGGGGTTGAAAATGAGCAGTTCTTC.

The CDR3 here is CASSESSYEQYF. In DNA form, the CDR3 reads TGTGCCAGCAGTGAATCCTCCTACGAGCAGTACTTC. The chain carries TRBV6-1 and TRBJ2-7, with D uncertain. Germline V gene sequence: CDR1 MNHNS, CDR2 SASEGT. The CDR3 covers 12 residues. Deletions cut 2 bases from V and 0 bases from J, with 2 bases between.

Here the CDR3 reads CATRTGGSTGELFF. CDR3 DNA: TGTGCCACTCGGACAGGGGGCTCGACCGGGGAGCTGTTTTTT. The genes are TRBV19 and TRBJ2-2, with TRBD1 matching over 11 bases. This CDR3 region has 14 residues. Germline V lookup: CDR1 LNHDA, CDR2 SQIVND (reference sequence). V lost 10 bases to trimming and J lost 5 bases; unmatched junction nucleotides: 6. The full variable domain, rest sourced from reference TRBV19 and TRBJ2-2, is DGGITQSPKYLFRKEGQNVTLSCEQNLNHDAMYWYRQDPGQGLRLIYYSQIVNDFQKGDIAEGYSVSREKKESFPLTVTSAQKNPTAFYLCATRTGGSTGELFFGEGSRLTVL.

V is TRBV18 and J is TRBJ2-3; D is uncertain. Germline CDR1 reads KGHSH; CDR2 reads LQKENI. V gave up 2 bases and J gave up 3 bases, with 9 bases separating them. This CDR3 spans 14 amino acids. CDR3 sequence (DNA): TGTGCCAGCTCACCAACCCCTGGGACAGATACGCAGTATTTT. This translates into CASSPTPGTDTQYF. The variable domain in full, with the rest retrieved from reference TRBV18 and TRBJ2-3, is NAGVMQNPRHLVRRRGQEARLRCSPMKGHSHVYWYRQLPEEGLKFMVYLQKENIIDESGMPKERFSAEFPKEGPSILRIQQVVRGDSAAYFCASSPTPGTDTQYFGPGTRLTVL.

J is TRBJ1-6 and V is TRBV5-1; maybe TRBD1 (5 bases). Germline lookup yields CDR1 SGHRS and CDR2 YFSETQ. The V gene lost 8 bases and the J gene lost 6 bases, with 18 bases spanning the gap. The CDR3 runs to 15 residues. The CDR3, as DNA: TGCGCCAGTATGCACTCGGTCGGGGCTAATTCACCCCTCCACTTT. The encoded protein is CASMHSVGANSPLHF.